The 27 T cell receptor beta chains below were found in one sample sequenced in a study of beta chain features in type 1 diabetes. The sequenced template was cDNA made from the entire isolated RNA. Libraries were prepared by immunoSEQ multiplex PCR; TCRdb keeps only in-frame clonotypes and omits some of them. The table has about 620,000 clones, 15% to 17% seen once. The specimen sequenced was naive CD4+ T cells from blood. Receptors originate from a man younger than 35 in good health.

This clone was seen a few times. The chain uses TRBV28 and TRBJ2-5; 7 bases are a match to TRBD1. The CDR3 totals 16 residues. Looked up from germline, CDR1 is MDHEN and CDR2 is SYDVKM. The ends lost 6 bases at V and 1 base at J; junction bases unmatched: 11. Written as DNA, the CDR3 is TGTGCCAGCAGCAAGGGAAGGGGGCTCGCCCAAGAGACCCAGTACTTC. Its protein is CASSKGRGLAQETQYF.

This clone was seen only a few times. Other DNA variants within this sample encode the same CDR3. This sequence joins TRBV9 and TRBJ2-5; maybe TRBD2 (5 bases). With 1 base removed from V and 3 bases from J, the gap between germline ends came to 7 bases. CDR1 is SGDLS, CDR2 YYNGEE, per germline. The CDR3 spans 13 residues. DNA of the CDR3: TGTGCCAGCAGCGTATCGAGGGAAGAGACCCAGTACTTC. Amino acids: CASSVSREETQYF.

Note on this clone: The junction differs from germline at one of its ends, possibly a read error. The chain recombines TRBV7-9 with TRBJ1-5; no reliable D call. Germline lookup yields CDR1 SEHNR and CDR2 FQNEAQ (reference sequence). The CDR3 spans 15 residues. DNA of the CDR3: TGTGTCAGCAGCTTAGCGGAGGGTGGCAATCAGCCCCAGCATTTT. Translation gives CVSSLAEGGNQPQHF.

As to this clone: At one boundary the junction diverges from the germline segment, which might be a read error. The chain uses TRBV7-7 and TRBJ2-5, with 7 bases lining up with TRBD1. The length of the CDR3 is 13 residues. Germline CDR1 is SSHAT and CDR2 is FNYEAQ (reference sequence). The CDR3 sequence: CASSSRGPETQYF. The CDR3 DNA is TGTGCTAGCAGCTCGAGGGGGCCTGAGACCCAGTACTTC. Supplemented by reference TRBV7-7 and TRBJ2-5, the full variable domain reads GAGVSQSPRYKVTKRGQDVTLRCDPISSHATLYWYQQALGQGPEFLTYFNYEAQPDKSGLPSDRFSAERPEGSISTLTIQRTEQRDSAMYRCASSSRGPETQYFGPGTRLLVL.

A single count supports this clone. The chain combines TRBV6-5 with TRBJ2-3; TRBD2 matches 7 bases. Losses at the gene ends were 3 bases for V and 5 bases for J; bases not matched to a gene: 8. CDR3 size: 15 residues. Germline CDR1 MNHEY, CDR2 SVGAGI. CDR3 sequence (DNA): TGTGCCAGCAGTTATTTAGCGGGCCTGCTAGATACGCAGTATTTT. As protein: CASSYLAGLLDTQYF.

This clone turned up a few times. This could be a read error, since a much larger clone is one nucleotide away. Other DNA sequences in the sample encode the same CDR3. The V call is TRBV7-9, the J call TRBJ1-1; D gene unclear. V lost 5 bases to trimming and J lost 1 base, with 2 bases between them. The CDR3 runs to 11 residues. Germline loops: CDR1 SEHNR, CDR2 FQNEAQ (reference sequence). The CDR3 DNA follows: TGTGCCAGCAGCCGGAACACTGAAGCTTTCTTT. Residues: CASSRNTEAFF.

This rearrangement joins TRBV7-9 to TRBJ1-5; D is undetermined. Germline CDR1 SEHNR, CDR2 FQNEAQ (reference sequence). CDR3 length: 15 residues. The V gene lost 4 bases and the J gene lost 0 bases, with 10 bases spanning the gap. CDR3 nucleotides: TGTGCCAGCAGCTCAGACAAGACTAGCAATCAGCCCCAGCATTTT. Its translation: CASSSDKTSNQPQHF.

This clone was seen a handful of times. V usage is TRBV29-1 and J usage is TRBJ1-5; D may be TRBD1 (6 bases). The CDR3 covers 13 residues. CDR1 and CDR2 (germline): SQVTM, ANQGSEA. Trimming removed 3 bases at V and 7 bases at J, with 13 bases between. CDR3: CSVDRGAGQPQHF. The DNA for the CDR3 is TGCAGCGTTGACCGGGGGGCTGGGCAGCCCCAGCATTTT.

This clone was observed once. This chain links TRBV10-3 with TRBJ2-2, with TRBD1 matching over 9 bases. J gave up 0 bases and V 4 bases, and 3 bases lay outside the gene matches. Germline lookup yields CDR1 ENHRY and CDR2 SYGVKD. There are 16 residues in the CDR3. The chain's CDR3 is CAISVGTGTNTGELFF. As DNA, the CDR3 is TGTGCCATCAGTGTGGGGACAGGGACGAACACCGGGGAGCTGTTTTTT.

In its sample, this clone was seen many times. The same CDR3 also results from other DNA sequences found in this sample. The chain recombines TRBV19 with TRBJ2-4; TRBD1 matches 11 bases. The CDR3 extends over 13 amino acids. J gave up 7 bases and V 5 bases, and 1 base lay outside the gene matches. Germline V gene lookup returns CDR1 LNHDA and CDR2 SQIVND (reference sequence). The DNA for the CDR3 is TGTGCCAGTAGTTGGGACAGGGGGAACATTCAGTACTTC. Protein sequence: CASSWDRGNIQYF.

A few counts support this clone. V usage is TRBV5-1 and J usage is TRBJ2-7, with D possibly being TRBD1 (5 bases). Looked up from germline, CDR1 is SGHRS and CDR2 is YFSETQ. This CDR3 has 15 residues. V was pared by 0 bases and J by 2 bases, with 12 bases between. The CDR3 reads CASSLALGLTYEQYF. CDR3 DNA sequence: TGCGCCAGCAGCTTGGCCCTGGGGCTAACCTACGAGCAGTACTTC.

CDR3 in DNA: TGTGCCAGCAGCTACCGGGCCTCGGAGGGTGGAAACACCATATATTTT. This gives the protein CASSYRASEGGNTIYF. V usage is TRBV7-2 and J usage is TRBJ1-3; D gene uncertain. The V gene's germline CDR1 is SGHTA and CDR2 FQGNSA. The CDR3 extends over 16 amino acids. V was cut by 4 bases and J by 3 bases, with 16 bases left in between.

In this sample, this clone turned up a few times. This sequence joins TRBV4-2 and TRBJ2-5; D could derive from TRBD1 or TRBD2 (5 bases each). Germline V gene lookup returns CDR1 LGHNA and CDR2 YNFKEQ. The CDR3 loop spans 15 amino acids. V gave up 5 bases and J gave up 4 bases, with 17 bases separating them. Here the CDR3 DNA reads TGTGCCAGCAGCAGGACGACCGGGGACGGAGAGACCCAGTACTTC. Translation gives CASSRTTGDGETQYF.

The rearrangement joins TRBV28 to TRBJ1-5; a possible D gene is TRBD1 (5 bases). The V end lost 3 bases, the J end lost 4 bases, and 10 bases lay between the germline ends. CDR1 MDHEN and CDR2 SYDVKM come from the germline V gene. The CDR3 is 14 amino acids. The chain's CDR3 is CASSFQGKNQPQHF. CDR3 nucleotides: TGTGCCAGCAGTTTTCAGGGAAAAAATCAGCCCCAGCATTTT.

This chain joins TRBV30 and TRBJ2-7; possibly TRBD1 or TRBD2 for D (6 bases each). The CDR3 is 14 residues long. Deletions cut 0 bases from V and 2 bases from J, with 11 bases between. Germline CDR1 is GTSNPN and CDR2 is SVGIG (reference sequence). The CDR3 here is CAWSVRGAAYEQYF. The CDR3 bases are TGTGCCTGGAGTGTAAGGGGGGCCGCCTACGAGCAGTACTTC.

The rearrangement links TRBV6-5 to TRBJ2-6, with a possible D match to TRBD1 (5 bases). The germline gives CDR1 MNHEY, CDR2 SVGAGI. Trimming pared 3 bases from V and 4 bases from J, leaving 7 bases between. The CDR3 length is 14 residues. CDR3: CASSYSGGANVLTF. The CDR3 nucleotides read TGTGCCAGCAGTTATTCAGGGGGGGCCAACGTCCTGACTTTC.

The V and J genes are TRBV5-1 and TRBJ1-6; D possibly corresponds to TRBD1 (5 bases). This CDR3 contains 15 residues. Germline V lookup: CDR1 SGHRS, CDR2 YFSETQ. The V end was cut by 0 bases, the J end by 10 bases, with 14 bases between. CDR3 in DNA: TGCGCCAGCAGCTTGGGCGGCAGGGAAGACTCACCCCTCCACTTT. Its protein is CASSLGGREDSPLHF.

This clone has only a few counts. The J gene is TRBJ2-1, the V gene TRBV5-1; D is perhaps TRBD2 (6 bases). Germline CDR1 is SGHRS and CDR2 is YFSETQ. CDR3 length: 13 residues. The ends were cut back, 2 bases at V and 12 bases at J, with 15 bases in the middle. This CDR3 is CASSFGTPGLQFF. In DNA, the CDR3 is TGCGCCAGCAGCTTCGGGACTCCTGGTTTGCAGTTCTTC.

This clone was observed a handful of times. V gene TRBV5-6 combines with J gene TRBJ1-4; 8 positions match TRBD1. V shed 3 bases and J 6 bases; nucleotides not matched to a gene: 4. Germline values: CDR1 SGHDT, CDR2 YYEEEE. CDR3 length equals 14 residues. The CDR3 nucleotides read TGTGCCAGCAGCTCGCAGACAGGGGATGAAAAACTGTTTTTT. Amino acids: CASSSQTGDEKLFF.

The gene calls are TRBV7-3 and TRBJ2-1, with D possibly matching TRBD2 (6 bases). The CDR3 has 14 residues. Between the trimmed V and J ends, which lost 5 bases and 7 bases, there was a span of 15 bases. Germline V gives CDR1 SGHTA, CDR2 FQGTGA. CDR3: CASSPRDFINEQFF. In DNA form, the CDR3 reads TGTGCCAGCAGCCCACGGGACTTCATAAATGAGCAGTTCTTC.

This clone has only a few counts. The gene calls are TRBV2 and TRBJ2-2, with D possibly TRBD2 on 6 matching bases. This CDR3 spans 14 amino acids. V lost 8 bases and J lost 3, with 13 bases in between. CDR1 and CDR2 (germline): SNHLY, FYNNEI. CDR3: CASGGSSYTGELFF. The CDR3 nucleotides read TGTGCCAGCGGGGGGAGCAGCTACACCGGGGAGCTGTTTTTT.

This clone was detected a few times. V and J are TRBV18 and TRBJ1-3; 9 bases agree with TRBD1. This CDR3 has 18 amino acids. Germline-derived CDR1 and CDR2 are KGHSH and LQKENI. Trimming cost V 3 bases and J 0 bases; bases outside gene matches: 9. CDR3 in DNA: TGTGCCAGCTCACCCCAGGTATCGACAGGGGGCTCTGGAAACACCATATATTTT. As protein: CASSPQVSTGGSGNTIYF.

Comments on this clone: A junction boundary mismatches the germline segment, possibly from a read error. The chain has TRBV7-7 and TRBJ1-5; no reliable D call. Germline assignment: CDR1 SSHAT and CDR2 FNYEAQ (reference sequence). The CDR3 spans 17 residues. The CDR3 is CASSSREWPTTNQPQHF. The CDR3 DNA sequence: TGTGCTAGCAGCTCTCGGGAGTGGCCTACAACCAATCAGCCCCAGCATTTT.

CDR3 in amino acids: CASSSHGSGVQETQYF. The DNA for the CDR3 is TGCGCCAGCAGCTCCCATGGTAGCGGGGTCCAAGAGACCCAGTACTTC. This chain joins TRBV5-1 and TRBJ2-5, with 8 positions matching TRBD2. Per the germline V gene, CDR1 is SGHRS and CDR2 is YFSETQ. Trimming cost V 3 bases and J 1 base; bases outside gene matches: 8. This CDR3 has 16 residues. The full variable domain, in which reference TRBV5-1 and TRBJ2-5 provide the parts outside the CDR3, is KAGVTQTPRYLIKTRGQQVTLSCSPISGHRSVSWYQQTPGQGLQFLFEYFSETQRNKGNFPGRFSGRQFSNSRSEMNVSTLELGDSALYLCASSSHGSGVQETQYFGPGTRLLVL.

V gene TRBV29-1 combines with J gene TRBJ2-7; D may be TRBD2 (6 bases). The length of the CDR3 is 12 residues. Trimming shortened V by 4 bases and J by 6 bases, and 13 bases separated the two germline ends. Per the germline V gene, CDR1 is SQVTM and CDR2 is ANQGSEA. CDR3 sequence reads: CSVAHTSIEQYF. The CDR3 DNA reads as TGCAGCGTTGCCCATACTAGCATCGAGCAGTACTTC.

The rearrangement links TRBV2 to TRBJ2-2, with unresolved D. Germline-derived CDR1 and CDR2 are SNHLY and FYNNEI. Deletions cut 4 bases from V and 6 bases from J, with 12 bases between. The CDR3 has 14 amino acids. CDR3 loop: CASSVYGVAGELFF. CDR3 DNA: TGTGCCAGCAGTGTCTATGGGGTGGCCGGGGAGCTGTTTTTT.

This clone showed up just a few times. This chain uses TRBV5-1 with TRBJ2-3; a possible D gene is TRBD1 (5 bases). From germline, CDR1 is SGHRS and CDR2 YFSETQ. This CDR3 is built from 14 residues. V was pared by 3 bases and J by 6 bases, with 14 bases between. CDR3 protein: CASSSPDAGDTQYF. CDR3 nucleotide sequence: TGCGCCAGCAGCTCGCCAGATGCAGGGGATACGCAGTATTTT. The entire variable domain, with the rest obtained from reference TRBV5-1 and TRBJ2-3, is as follows: KAGVTQTPRYLIKTRGQQVTLSCSPISGHRSVSWYQQTPGQGLQFLFEYFSETQRNKGNFPGRFSGRQFSNSRSEMNVSTLELGDSALYLCASSSPDAGDTQYFGPGTRLTVL.